This T cell receptor (beta chain) comes out of a study of T cell responses to AZD1222 COVID-19 vaccine. This clone turned up a few times. The repertoire was sequenced with immunoSEQ multiplex PCR; TCRdb's copy has only in-frame clones and lacks some. The table includes 26,000 or so clones, 92% detected once. The CDR3 is 17 residues long. Germline V gene lookup returns CDR1 ENHRY and CDR2 SYGVKD. V trimming: 0 bases; J trimming: 3 bases; junction bases outside the gene matches: 8. This sequence joins TRBV10-3 and TRBJ2-1, with 7 bases aligning to TRBD1. The receptor was derived from an adult who received the AZD1222 COVID-19 vaccine. Specimen: peripheral blood, collected 28 days after the second AZD1222 dose. The CDR3 DNA sequence: TGTGCCATCAGTGAGTCGATACAGGGGTCCAACTACAATGAGCAGTTCTTC. Translating gives CAISESIQGSNYNEQFF.